Below are 18 T cell receptor beta chains sequenced from a single sample in a study of shared clonotypes between healthy human individuals. Some clones are missing from TCRdb's copy, which holds only in-frame ones; the method was immunoSEQ multiplex PCR. In the table there are 2.5 million or so clones, more than 80% of which are singletons. Sequenced material: naive CD4+ T cells sorted from blood. Regarding subset: CD45RA+ positively selected. The receptor set was obtained from a man aged 18-30 years in good health.

The V and J genes are TRBV13 and TRBJ2-1; the D is unclear. The CDR3 runs to 12 residues. The germline V gene encodes CDR1 PRHDT and CDR2 FYEKMQ (reference sequence). V lost 6 bases to trimming and J lost 8 bases, with 11 bases between them. CDR3 amino acids: CASSRGRDEQFF. CDR3 in DNA: TGTGCCAGCAGTCGAGGTAGGGATGAGCAGTTCTTC.

The rearrangement links TRBV7-8 to TRBJ1-3; TRBD1 is a possible D gene (6 bases). The CDR3 is 14 amino acids. Between the trimmed V and J ends, which lost 5 bases and 0 bases, there was a span of 8 bases. CDR1 is SGHVS and CDR2 is FQNEAQ in the germline V gene. The CDR3 sequence is CASSNRVSGNTIYF. CDR3 coding DNA: TGTGCCAGCAGCAACAGGGTCTCTGGAAACACCATATATTTT.

With regard to this clone: This CDR3 is also generated by other DNA sequences in the sample. This chain connects TRBV6-5 to TRBJ1-2, with D possibly TRBD1 on 5 matching bases. The CDR3 length is 13 residues. Trimming removed 6 bases at V and 2 bases at J, with 10 bases between. CDR1 MNHEY and CDR2 SVGAGI come from the germline V gene. CDR3 DNA sequence: TGTGCCAGCAGAGGTGGGGCAAACTATGGCTACACCTTC. This codes for CASRGGANYGYTF.

This clone was picked up one time. The chain has TRBV7-9 and TRBJ2-3; D may be TRBD2 (6 bases). The CDR3 totals 12 residues. Germline CDR1 SEHNR, CDR2 FQNEAQ (reference sequence). Deletions cut 5 bases from V and 6 bases from J, with 9 bases between. The CDR3 sequence: CASSRGVDTQYF. In nucleotides, the CDR3 is TGTGCCAGCAGCCGCGGGGTGGATACGCAGTATTTT.

The chain uses TRBV7-2 and TRBJ2-3; D remains ambiguous. V was shortened by 6 bases and J by 4 bases, with 8 bases between the two germline ends. The CDR3 extends over 12 amino acids. CDR1 is SGHTA, CDR2 FQGNSA, per germline. CDR3 sequence reads: CASRSGADTQYF. DNA of the CDR3: TGTGCCAGCAGGTCTGGAGCAGATACGCAGTATTTT.

The V call is TRBV19, the J call TRBJ2-1; 14 bases align to TRBD2. V shed 5 bases and J 6 bases; nucleotides not matched to a gene: 6. CDR3 size: 16 residues. Germline loops: CDR1 LNHDA, CDR2 SQIVND (reference sequence). CDR3 region: CASSPQGTSGSNEQFF. In DNA, the CDR3 is TGTGCCAGTAGTCCCCAAGGGACTAGCGGGAGCAATGAGCAGTTCTTC.

This clone was picked up one time. The chain combines TRBV6-1 with TRBJ1-2; possible D gene TRBD1, 5 bases. From germline, CDR1 is MNHNS and CDR2 SASEGT. This CDR3 has 13 amino acids. V was trimmed by 4 bases and J by 4 bases, leaving 10 bases between them. The CDR3 nucleotides are TGTGCCAGCAGTGGGGACCTACCCTATGGCTACACCTTC. It codes for CASSGDLPYGYTF.

This chain joins TRBV6-6 and TRBJ2-3; D gene unclear. The CDR3 has 16 amino acids. Germline-derived CDR1 and CDR2 are MNHNY and SVGAGI (reference sequence). V gave up 0 bases and J gave up 2 bases, with 12 bases separating them. CDR3 DNA sequence: TGTGCCAGCAGTTACTCTCAGGAGATCCCCACAGATACGCAGTATTTT. Translating gives CASSYSQEIPTDTQYF.

The sample holds one count of this clone. The chain links TRBV18 to TRBJ1-5; D gene uncertain. Germline V gene lookup returns CDR1 KGHSH and CDR2 LQKENI. The CDR3 totals 14 residues. Trimming pared 3 bases from V and 0 bases from J, leaving 6 bases between. The CDR3 region has the DNA TGTGCCAGCTCACCGACGGTTAGCAATCAGCCCCAGCATTTT. It codes for CASSPTVSNQPQHF.

This chain links TRBV6-5 with TRBJ1-1; possible D gene TRBD1, 5 bases. V was cut by 6 bases and J by 4 bases, with 15 bases left in between. Germline CDR1 reads MNHEY; CDR2 reads SVGAGI. The CDR3 consists of 14 residues. Written as DNA, the CDR3 is TGTGCCAGCAGCCGAAACCTTAGGGGCACTGAAGCTTTCTTT. As protein: CASSRNLRGTEAFF.

This clone was detected once. The V call is TRBV11-3, the J call TRBJ2-3; 11 bases map to TRBD2. V shed 5 bases, J shed 6 bases, and the junction held 13 bases outside the gene matches. The V gene's germline CDR1 is SGHNT and CDR2 YENEEA. The CDR3 spans 17 residues. This CDR3 is CASSLGTTSGVGDTQYF. The CDR3 DNA sequence: TGTGCCAGCAGCCTAGGGACGACTAGCGGGGTGGGGGATACGCAGTATTTT.

The genes are TRBV7-2 and TRBJ2-7; 7 bases fit TRBD2. The CDR3 length is 13 residues. Per germline, CDR1 SGHTA and CDR2 FQGNSA. Trimming removed 4 bases from V and 3 bases from J; junction bases left unmatched: 3. The CDR3 region is CASSSTSYYEQYF. For the CDR3, the DNA is TGTGCCAGCAGCTCGACTAGCTACTACGAGCAGTACTTC.

V gene TRBV6-1 combines with J gene TRBJ2-7, with a tentative D call TRBD2 (5 bases). This CDR3 region has 11 residues. The germline V and J ends were trimmed by 5 bases and 9 bases, with 11 bases remaining between them. The germline CDR1 and CDR2 sequences are MNHNS and SASEGT. The CDR3 loop reads CASSSRTWQYF. DNA for the CDR3: TGTGCCAGCAGTTCCCGGACTTGGCAGTACTTC.

The chain links TRBV6-5 to TRBJ2-1; a weak D match, TRBD1 (6 bases). Germline V CDR1 and CDR2: MNHEY, SVGAGI. The CDR3 is 16 amino acids. Trimming took 0 bases from V and 3 from J, leaving 12 bases between them. CDR3: CASSYSTGTGYNEQFF. For the CDR3, the DNA is TGTGCCAGCAGTTACTCCACAGGGACGGGCTACAATGAGCAGTTCTTC.

The chain couples TRBV10-3 to TRBJ1-6, with D unresolved. The V and J ends lost 0 bases and 12 bases respectively, with 15 bases between them. This CDR3 is 15 amino acids long. Germline CDR1 is ENHRY and CDR2 is SYGVKD. The CDR3 is CAISESGESGVPLHF. The CDR3 nucleotides read TGTGCCATCAGTGAGTCCGGCGAGTCTGGGGTACCCCTCCACTTT.

The chain uses TRBV28 and TRBJ2-5; 9 bases are shared with TRBD2. The germline CDR1 and CDR2 sequences are MDHEN and SYDVKM. V shed 2 bases and J 1 base; nucleotides not matched to a gene: 2. The CDR3 covers 15 residues. The CDR3 sequence is CASSLAGGLQETQYF. Here the CDR3 DNA reads TGTGCCAGCAGTTTAGCGGGGGGGCTCCAAGAGACCCAGTACTTC.

V usage is TRBV11-2 and J usage is TRBJ1-3; D not certain. Germline V lookup: CDR1 SGHAT, CDR2 FQNNGV. This CDR3 is built from 14 residues. The V end was cut by 6 bases, the J end by 4 bases, with 13 bases between. CDR3 loop: CASSDVLAGNTIYF. The CDR3 DNA reads TGTGCCAGCAGTGATGTCCTGGCGGGAAACACCATATATTTT.

This chain uses TRBV25-1 with TRBJ1-1; 8 bases line up with TRBD1. The CDR3 length is 17 residues. J lost 0 bases, V lost 3 bases, and 9 bases had no gene match. Germline V CDR1 and CDR2: MGHDK, SYGVNS. The CDR3 coding sequence is TGTGCCAGCAGTGACCAAACGAACAGGGGGGTGAACACTGAAGCTTTCTTT. Encoded protein: CASSDQTNRGVNTEAFF.